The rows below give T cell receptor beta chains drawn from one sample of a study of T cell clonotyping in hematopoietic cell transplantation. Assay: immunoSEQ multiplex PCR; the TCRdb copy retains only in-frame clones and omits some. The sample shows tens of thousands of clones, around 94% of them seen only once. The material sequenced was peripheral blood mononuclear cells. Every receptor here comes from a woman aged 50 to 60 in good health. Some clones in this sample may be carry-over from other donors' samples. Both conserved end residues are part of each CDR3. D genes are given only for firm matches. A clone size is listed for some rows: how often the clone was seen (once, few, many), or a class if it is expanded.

CDR3aa: CASSLAPAGAPTDTQYF
CDR3nt: TGTGCCAGCAGCTTAGCCCCAGCGGGGGCCCCCACAGATACGCAGTATTTT
abundance: -
j_gene: TRBJ2-3
d_gene: TRBD2
v_gene: TRBV7-2

CDR3aa: CASSQLSNTGELFF
CDR3nt: TGCGCCAGCAGCCAACTTTCCAACACCGGGGAGCTGTTTTTT
abundance: -
j_gene: TRBJ2-2
d_gene: -
v_gene: TRBV5-1

CDR3aa: CASRGVDEQYF
CDR3nt: TGTGCCAGCAGAGGGGTAGACGAGCAGTACTTC
abundance: once
j_gene: TRBJ2-7
d_gene: -
v_gene: TRBV6-1

CDR3aa: CASSTYNEQFF
CDR3nt: TGTGCCAGTAGTACATACAATGAGCAGTTCTTC
abundance: once
j_gene: TRBJ2-1
d_gene: -
v_gene: TRBV19

CDR3aa: CASSLAASYEQYF
CDR3nt: TGTGCCAGCAGCTTAGCGGCCTCCTACGAGCAGTACTTC
abundance: -
j_gene: TRBJ2-7
d_gene: -
v_gene: TRBV7-7

CDR3aa: CASSVLGVETQYF
CDR3nt: TGTGCCAGCAGTGTCCTGGGAGTGGAGACCCAGTACTTC
abundance: once
j_gene: TRBJ2-5
d_gene: -
v_gene: TRBV2

CDR3aa: CASSYGGYGYTF
CDR3nt: TGTGCCAGCAGTTACGGCGGCTATGGCTACACCTTC
abundance: few
j_gene: TRBJ1-2
d_gene: -
v_gene: TRBV6-6

CDR3aa: CASSLGNQETQYF
CDR3nt: TGTGCCAGCAGCCTGGGGAACCAAGAGACCCAGTACTTC
abundance: -
j_gene: TRBJ2-5
d_gene: -
v_gene: TRBV11-2

CDR3aa: CASSSGTAWGPQHF
CDR3nt: TGTGCCAGCAGCTCCGGGACGGCCTGGGGGCCCCAGCATTTT
abundance: -
j_gene: TRBJ1-5
d_gene: -
v_gene: TRBV6-6

CDR3aa: CAWRDQGDGNTIYF
CDR3nt: TGTGCCTGGAGAGACCAGGGTGATGGAAACACCATATATTTT
abundance: once
j_gene: TRBJ1-3
d_gene: -
v_gene: TRBV30

CDR3aa: CASSLARSYEQYF
CDR3nt: TGTGCCAGCAGCTTAGCGCGGTCCTACGAGCAGTACTTC
abundance: few
j_gene: TRBJ2-7
d_gene: -
v_gene: TRBV7-2

CDR3aa: CASSLPLGGALGYTF
CDR3nt: TGTGCCAGCAGCTTACCCCTAGGGGGGGCGTTAGGCTACACCTTC
abundance: once
j_gene: TRBJ1-2
d_gene: -
v_gene: TRBV5-6

CDR3aa: CASSQGFGVRQPQHF
CDR3nt: TGCGCCAGCAGCCAGGGGTTCGGGGTTCGTCAGCCCCAGCATTTT
abundance: -
j_gene: TRBJ1-5
d_gene: -
v_gene: TRBV4-3

CDR3aa: CASSLLTGYRGYTF
CDR3nt: TGTGCCAGCAGCTTACTTACGGGGTACCGGGGCTACACCTTC
abundance: -
j_gene: TRBJ1-2
d_gene: -
v_gene: TRBV7-6

CDR3aa: CASAIGILYNEQFF
CDR3nt: TGTGCTAGTGCGATAGGAATATTATACAATGAGCAGTTCTTC
abundance: -
j_gene: TRBJ2-1
d_gene: -
v_gene: TRBV12-5

CDR3aa: CASSIREGVGELFF
CDR3nt: TGTGCCAGTAGTATTAGGGAGGGAGTCGGGGAGCTGTTTTTT
abundance: -
j_gene: TRBJ2-2
d_gene: TRBD2
v_gene: TRBV19

CDR3aa: CASSIKTQYF
CDR3nt: TGTGCCAGCAGTATAAAGACCCAGTACTTC
abundance: -
j_gene: TRBJ2-5
d_gene: -
v_gene: TRBV2

CDR3aa: CASSQRDREAGELFF
CDR3nt: TGCGCCAGCAGCCAAAGGGACAGGGAGGCCGGGGAGCTGTTTTTT
abundance: -
j_gene: TRBJ2-2
d_gene: TRBD1
v_gene: TRBV4-1

CDR3aa: CASSYPQGPNYGYTF
CDR3nt: TGTGCCAGCAGTTACCCACAGGGCCCTAACTATGGCTACACCTTC
abundance: -
j_gene: TRBJ1-2
d_gene: -
v_gene: TRBV28

CDR3aa: CASSFGAGSNTIYF
CDR3nt: TGTGCCAGCAGCTTCGGGGCCGGGTCTAACACCATATATTTT
abundance: -
j_gene: TRBJ1-3
d_gene: -
v_gene: TRBV11-3

CDR3aa: CASSPTVGRANTEAFF
CDR3nt: TGCGCCAGCAGCCCGACCGTAGGCAGGGCGAACACTGAAGCTTTCTTT
abundance: -
j_gene: TRBJ1-1
d_gene: -
v_gene: TRBV4-1

CDR3aa: CAWSDTGGYQPQHF
CDR3nt: TGTGCCTGGAGTGACACAGGGGGGTATCAGCCCCAGCATTTT
abundance: -
j_gene: TRBJ1-5
d_gene: TRBD1
v_gene: TRBV30

CDR3aa: CASSLSTGSSTDTQYF
CDR3nt: TGCGCCAGCAGCCTGTCCACGGGGTCAAGCACAGATACGCAGTATTTT
abundance: -
j_gene: TRBJ2-3
d_gene: -
v_gene: TRBV4-3

CDR3aa: CATSRDSGTDTQYF
CDR3nt: TGTGCCACCAGCAGAGATTCGGGCACAGATACGCAGTATTTT
abundance: -
j_gene: TRBJ2-3
d_gene: -
v_gene: TRBV15